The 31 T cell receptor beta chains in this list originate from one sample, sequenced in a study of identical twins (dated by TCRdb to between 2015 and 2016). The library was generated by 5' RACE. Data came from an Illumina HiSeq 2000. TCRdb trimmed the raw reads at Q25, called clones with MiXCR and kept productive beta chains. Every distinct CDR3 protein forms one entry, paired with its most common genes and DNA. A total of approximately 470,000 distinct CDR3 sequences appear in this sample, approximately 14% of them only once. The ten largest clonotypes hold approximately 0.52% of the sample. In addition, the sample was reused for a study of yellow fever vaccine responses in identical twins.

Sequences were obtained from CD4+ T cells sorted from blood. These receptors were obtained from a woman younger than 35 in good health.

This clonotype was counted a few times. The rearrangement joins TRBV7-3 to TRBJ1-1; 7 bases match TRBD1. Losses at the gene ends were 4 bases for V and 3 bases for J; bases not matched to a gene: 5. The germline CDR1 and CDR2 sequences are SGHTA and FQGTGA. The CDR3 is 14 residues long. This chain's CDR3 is CASSSLGQYTEAFF. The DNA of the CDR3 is TGTGCCAGCAGCTCCTTGGGACAGTACACTGAAGCTTTCTTT.

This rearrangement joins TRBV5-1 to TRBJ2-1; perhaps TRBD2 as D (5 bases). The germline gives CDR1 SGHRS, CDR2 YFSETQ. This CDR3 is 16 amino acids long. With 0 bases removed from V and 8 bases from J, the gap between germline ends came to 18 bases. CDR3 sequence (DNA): TGCGCCAGCAGCTTGGTGACGAGAGGGCCCTCCCATGAGCAGTTCTTC. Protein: CASSLVTRGPSHEQFF. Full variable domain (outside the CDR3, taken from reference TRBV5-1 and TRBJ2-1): KAGVTQTPRYLIKTRGQQVTLSCSPISGHRSVSWYQQTPGQGLQFLFEYFSETQRNKGNFPGRFSGRQFSNSRSEMNVSTLELGDSALYLCASSLVTRGPSHEQFFGPGTRLTVL.

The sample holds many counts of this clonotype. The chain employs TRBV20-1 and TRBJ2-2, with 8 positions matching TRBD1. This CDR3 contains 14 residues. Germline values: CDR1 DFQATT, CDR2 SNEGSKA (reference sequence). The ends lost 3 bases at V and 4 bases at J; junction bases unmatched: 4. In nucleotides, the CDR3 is TGCAGTGCTAGGCAGGGGGCGGCCACCGGGGAGCTGTTTTTT. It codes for CSARQGAATGELFF.

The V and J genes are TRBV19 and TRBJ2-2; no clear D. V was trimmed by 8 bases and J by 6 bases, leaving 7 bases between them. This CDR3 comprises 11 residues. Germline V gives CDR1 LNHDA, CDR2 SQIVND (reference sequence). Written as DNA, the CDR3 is TGTGCCAGTCAGCAGGCCGGGGAGCTGTTTTTT. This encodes CASQQAGELFF.

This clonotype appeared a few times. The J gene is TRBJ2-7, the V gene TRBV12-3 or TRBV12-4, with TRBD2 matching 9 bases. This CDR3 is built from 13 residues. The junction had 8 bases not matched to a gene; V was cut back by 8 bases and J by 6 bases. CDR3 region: CASGPRGGGEQYF. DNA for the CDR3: TGTGCCAGCGGACCGCGGGGGGGCGGCGAGCAGTACTTC.

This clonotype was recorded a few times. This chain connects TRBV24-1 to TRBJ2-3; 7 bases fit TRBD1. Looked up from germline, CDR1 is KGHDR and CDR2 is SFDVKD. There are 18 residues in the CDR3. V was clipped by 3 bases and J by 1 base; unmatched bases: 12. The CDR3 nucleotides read TGTGCCACCAGTGATCCCGCAGGCCAGGGGGAAGGCACAGATACGCAGTATTTT. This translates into CATSDPAGQGEGTDTQYF.

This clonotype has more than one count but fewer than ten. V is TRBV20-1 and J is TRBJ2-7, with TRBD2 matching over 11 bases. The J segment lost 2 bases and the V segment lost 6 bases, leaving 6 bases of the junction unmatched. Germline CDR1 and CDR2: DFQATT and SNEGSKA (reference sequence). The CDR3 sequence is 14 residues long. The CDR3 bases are TGCAGTGCGCCTACTAGCGGGAGTCCCTACGAGCAGTACTTC. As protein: CSAPTSGSPYEQYF.

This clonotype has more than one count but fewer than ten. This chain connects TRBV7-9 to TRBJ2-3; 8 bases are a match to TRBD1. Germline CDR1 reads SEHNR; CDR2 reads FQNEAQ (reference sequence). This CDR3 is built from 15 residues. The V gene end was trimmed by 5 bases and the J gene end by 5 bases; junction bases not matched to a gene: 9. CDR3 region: CASSHTTGAGDTQYF. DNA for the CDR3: TGTGCCAGCAGCCACACGACAGGGGCCGGAGATACGCAGTATTTT.

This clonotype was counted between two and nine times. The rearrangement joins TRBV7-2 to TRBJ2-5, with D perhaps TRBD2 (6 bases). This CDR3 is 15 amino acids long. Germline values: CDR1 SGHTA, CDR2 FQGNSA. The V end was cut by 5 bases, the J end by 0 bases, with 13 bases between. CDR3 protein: CASSLGDSNQETQYF. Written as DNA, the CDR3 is TGTGCCAGCAGCCTAGGGGACTCGAACCAAGAGACCCAGTACTTC.

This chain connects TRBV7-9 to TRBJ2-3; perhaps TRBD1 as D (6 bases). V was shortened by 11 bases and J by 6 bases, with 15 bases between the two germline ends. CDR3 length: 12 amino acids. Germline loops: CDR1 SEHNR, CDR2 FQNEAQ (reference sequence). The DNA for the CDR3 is TGTGCCTGCTCTGGGGGCGTTGATACGCAGTATTTT. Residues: CACSGGVDTQYF.

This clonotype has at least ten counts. The CDR3 DNA follows: TGTGCCAGCAGTCCCCGGGGCCAAGAGACCCAGTACTTC. It yields the protein CASSPRGQETQYF. The chain has TRBV18 and TRBJ2-5; a possible D gene is TRBD2 (5 bases). The CDR3 is 13 amino acids. Germline-derived CDR1 and CDR2 are KGHSH and LQKENI. V was shortened by 8 bases and J by 1 base, with 11 bases between the two germline ends.

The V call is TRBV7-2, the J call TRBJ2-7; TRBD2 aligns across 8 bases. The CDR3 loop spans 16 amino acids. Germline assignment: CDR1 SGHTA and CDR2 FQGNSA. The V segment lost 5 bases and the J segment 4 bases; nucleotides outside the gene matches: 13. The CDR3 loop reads CASSVVSAGAVYEQYF. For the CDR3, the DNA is TGTGCCAGCAGCGTTGTCTCAGCGGGAGCGGTTTACGAGCAGTACTTC.

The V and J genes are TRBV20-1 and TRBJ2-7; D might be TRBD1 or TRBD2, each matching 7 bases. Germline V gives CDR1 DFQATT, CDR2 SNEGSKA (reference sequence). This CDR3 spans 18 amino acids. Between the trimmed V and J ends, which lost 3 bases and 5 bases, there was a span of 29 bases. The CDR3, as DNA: TGCAGTGCTAGGGCTCCTGGGGGAGGGACAGTCGGGGCCAACGAGCAGTACTTC. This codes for CSARAPGGGTVGANEQYF.

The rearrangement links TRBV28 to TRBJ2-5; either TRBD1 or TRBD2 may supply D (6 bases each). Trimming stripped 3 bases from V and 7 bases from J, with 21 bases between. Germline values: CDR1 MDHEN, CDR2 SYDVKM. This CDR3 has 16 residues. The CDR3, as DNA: TGTGCCAGCAGTTTTTTGTCTGGGGGCTTCGGGGGGACCCAGTACTTC. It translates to CASSFLSGGFGGTQYF. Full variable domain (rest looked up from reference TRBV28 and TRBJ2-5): DVKVTQSSRYLVKRTGEKVFLECVQDMDHENMFWYRQDPGLGLRLIYFSYDVKMKEKGDIPEGYSVSREKKERFSLILESASTNQTSMYLCASSFLSGGFGGTQYFGPGTRLLVL.

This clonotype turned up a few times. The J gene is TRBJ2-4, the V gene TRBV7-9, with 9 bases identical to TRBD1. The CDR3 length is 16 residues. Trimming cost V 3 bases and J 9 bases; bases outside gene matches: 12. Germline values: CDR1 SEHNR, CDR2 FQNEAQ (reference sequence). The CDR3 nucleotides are TGTGCCAGCAGCTTCGGGACAGGGCCTACTGTGGGCATTCAGTACTTC. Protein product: CASSFGTGPTVGIQYF.

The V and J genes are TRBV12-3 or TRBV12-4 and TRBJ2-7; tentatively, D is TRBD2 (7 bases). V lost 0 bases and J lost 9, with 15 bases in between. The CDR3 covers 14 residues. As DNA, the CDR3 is TGTGCCAGCAGTTTAGCGGGGGGGCCAGCTCTGCAGTACTTC. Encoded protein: CASSLAGGPALQYF.

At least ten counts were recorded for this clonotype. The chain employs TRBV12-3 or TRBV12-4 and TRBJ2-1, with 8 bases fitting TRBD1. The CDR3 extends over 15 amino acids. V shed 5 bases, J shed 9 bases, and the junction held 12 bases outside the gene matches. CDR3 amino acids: CASSLLGQGGGEQFF. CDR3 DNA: TGTGCCAGCAGTCTCTTAGGACAGGGCGGCGGTGAGCAGTTCTTC.

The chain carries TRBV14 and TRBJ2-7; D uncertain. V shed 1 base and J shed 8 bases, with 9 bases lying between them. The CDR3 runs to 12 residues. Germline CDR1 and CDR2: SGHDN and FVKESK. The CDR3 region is CASSQVLQKQYF. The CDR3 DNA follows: TGTGCCAGCAGCCAAGTTTTACAAAAGCAGTACTTC.

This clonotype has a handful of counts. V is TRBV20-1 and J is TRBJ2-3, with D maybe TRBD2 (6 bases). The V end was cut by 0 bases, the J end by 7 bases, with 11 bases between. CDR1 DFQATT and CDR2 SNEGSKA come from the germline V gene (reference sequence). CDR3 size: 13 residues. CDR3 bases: TGCAGTGCTAGAGATCCAGGCGGGAATACGCAGTATTTT. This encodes CSARDPGGNTQYF.

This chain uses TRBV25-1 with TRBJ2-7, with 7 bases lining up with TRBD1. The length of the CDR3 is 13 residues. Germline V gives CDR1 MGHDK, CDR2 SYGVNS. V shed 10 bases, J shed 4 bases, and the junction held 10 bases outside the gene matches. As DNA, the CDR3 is TGTGCCACCAAGGGGGCAGGGGAGTACGAGCAGTACTTC. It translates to CATKGAGEYEQYF.

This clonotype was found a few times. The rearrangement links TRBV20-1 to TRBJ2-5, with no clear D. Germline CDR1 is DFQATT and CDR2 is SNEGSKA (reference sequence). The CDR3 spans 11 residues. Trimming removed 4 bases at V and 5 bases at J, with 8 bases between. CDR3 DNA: TGCAGTGCTAATCAACTGGAGACCCAGTACTTC. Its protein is CSANQLETQYF.

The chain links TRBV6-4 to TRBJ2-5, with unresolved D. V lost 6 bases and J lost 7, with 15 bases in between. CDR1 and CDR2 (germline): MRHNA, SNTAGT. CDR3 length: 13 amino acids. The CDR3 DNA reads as TGTGCCAGCAGCATTGAAAGGTTGGGGACCCAGTACTTC. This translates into CASSIERLGTQYF.

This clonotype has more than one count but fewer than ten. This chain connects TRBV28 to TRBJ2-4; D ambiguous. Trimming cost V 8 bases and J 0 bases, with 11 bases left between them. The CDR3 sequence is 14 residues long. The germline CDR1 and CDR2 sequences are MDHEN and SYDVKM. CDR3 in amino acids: CASATMLAKNIQYF. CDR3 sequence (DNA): TGTGCCAGCGCAACTATGCTAGCCAAAAACATTCAGTACTTC.

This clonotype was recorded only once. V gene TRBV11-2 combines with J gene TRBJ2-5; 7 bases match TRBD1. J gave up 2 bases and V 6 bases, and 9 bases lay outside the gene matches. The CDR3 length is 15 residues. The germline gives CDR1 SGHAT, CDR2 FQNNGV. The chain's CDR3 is CASRTFKGQQETQYF. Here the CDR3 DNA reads TGTGCCAGCAGGACCTTTAAGGGACAGCAAGAGACCCAGTACTTC.

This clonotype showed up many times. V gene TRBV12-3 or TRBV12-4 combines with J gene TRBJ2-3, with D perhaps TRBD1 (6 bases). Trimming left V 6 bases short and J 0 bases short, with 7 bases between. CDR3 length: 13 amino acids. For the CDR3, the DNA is TGTGCCAGCAGCACAGGGAGCACAGATACGCAGTATTTT. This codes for CASSTGSTDTQYF.

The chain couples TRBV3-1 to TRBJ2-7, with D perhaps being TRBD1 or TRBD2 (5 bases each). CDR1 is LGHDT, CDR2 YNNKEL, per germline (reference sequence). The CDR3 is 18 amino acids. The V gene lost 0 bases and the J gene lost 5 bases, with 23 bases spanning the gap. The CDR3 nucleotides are TGTGCCAGCAGCCAAGACTTGGACTGCGACAGAGTGGAAGACGAGCAGTACTTC. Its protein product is CASSQDLDCDRVEDEQYF.

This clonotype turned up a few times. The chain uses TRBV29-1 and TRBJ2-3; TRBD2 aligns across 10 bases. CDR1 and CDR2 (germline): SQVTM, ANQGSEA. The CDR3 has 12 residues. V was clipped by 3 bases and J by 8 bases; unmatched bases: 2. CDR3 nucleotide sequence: TGCAGCGTTGACACTAGCGGGGTTACGCAGTATTTT. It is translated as CSVDTSGVTQYF.

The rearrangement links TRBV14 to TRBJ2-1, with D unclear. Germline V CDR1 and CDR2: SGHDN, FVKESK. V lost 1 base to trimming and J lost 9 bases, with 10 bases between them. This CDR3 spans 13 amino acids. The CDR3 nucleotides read TGTGCCAGCAGCCAAGCCCGGGTGGGTGAGCAGTTCTTC. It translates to CASSQARVGEQFF. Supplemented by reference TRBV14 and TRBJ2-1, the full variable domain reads EAGVTQFPSHSVIEKGQTVTLRCDPISGHDNLYWYRRVMGKEIKFLLHFVKESKQDESGMPNNRFLAERTGGTYSTLKVQPAELEDSGVYFCASSQARVGEQFFGPGTRLTVL.

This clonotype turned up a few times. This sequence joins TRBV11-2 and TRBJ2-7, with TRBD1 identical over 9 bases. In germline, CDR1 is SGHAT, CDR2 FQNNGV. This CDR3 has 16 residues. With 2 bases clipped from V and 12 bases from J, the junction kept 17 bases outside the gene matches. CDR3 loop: CASSLNTGTGSLYRYF. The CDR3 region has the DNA TGTGCCAGCAGCTTAAACACCGGGACAGGGAGCTTATATCGGTACTTC.

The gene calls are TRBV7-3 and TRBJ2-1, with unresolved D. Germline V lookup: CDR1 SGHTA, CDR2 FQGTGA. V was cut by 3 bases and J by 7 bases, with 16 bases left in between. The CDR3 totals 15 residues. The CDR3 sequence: CASSLIVGLGNEQFF. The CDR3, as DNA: TGTGCCAGCAGCTTGATCGTCGGTCTCGGGAATGAGCAGTTCTTC.

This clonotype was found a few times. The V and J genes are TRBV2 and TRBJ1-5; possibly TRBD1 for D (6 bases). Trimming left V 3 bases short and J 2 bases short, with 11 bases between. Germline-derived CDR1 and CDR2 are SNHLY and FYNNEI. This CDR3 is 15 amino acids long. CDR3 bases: TGTGCCAGCAGTGACGGGGGCTCGGGCAATCAGCCCCAGCATTTT. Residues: CASSDGGSGNQPQHF. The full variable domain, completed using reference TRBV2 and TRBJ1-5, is EPEVTQTPSHQVTQMGQEVILRCVPISNHLYFYWYRQILGQKVEFLVSFYNNEISEKSEIFDDQFSVERPDGSNFTLKIRSTKLEDSAMYFCASSDGGSGNQPQHFGDGTRLSIL.